Following are 16 T cell receptor beta chains from one sample sequenced in a study of T cells in women clearing cervical HPV infection. TCRdb's table, derived via immunoSEQ multiplex PCR, lists solely in-frame clones and lacks some. The sample table sets out 40,000 or so clones. What was sequenced was blood buffy coat. Receptors were obtained from a woman aged 18-69 years with a cervical HPV16 infection that either progressed to CIN3+ or cleared (not recorded which).

Remarks on this clone: The read terminates 3 residues before the CDR3 end, so the remaining end is supplied by the germline J gene. The chain uses TRBV19 and TRBJ1-2; D is ambiguous. This CDR3 has 10 residues. Germline assignment: CDR1 LNHDA and CDR2 SQIVND (reference sequence). CDR3 DNA (partial): TGTGCCACCCAGGCCCCCGAC. Encoded protein: CATQAPD. The CDR3 as a whole reads CATQAPDYTF.

To note about this clone: The CDR3 end falls 3 residues outside the read, so it is completed with the germline J gene. This chain links TRBV7-9 with TRBJ2-1; D is perhaps TRBD2 (6 bases). The V gene's germline CDR1 is SEHNR and CDR2 FQNEAQ (reference sequence). The CDR3 has 13 amino acids. V lost 4 bases to trimming and J lost 6 bases, with 10 bases between them. Partial CDR3 DNA: TGTGCCAGCAGCTGGCACGGGGGCAATGAG. It codes for CASSWHGGNE. The CDR3, in full, reads CASSWHGGNEQFF.

On this clone itself: The read comes to an end 3 residues before the CDR3 does, leaving the germline J gene to fill in the end. This sequence joins TRBV5-6 and TRBJ2-7, with D possibly being TRBD2 (5 bases). The CDR3 loop spans 15 amino acids. The germline CDR1 and CDR2 sequences are SGHDT and YYEEEE. The V and J ends lost 4 bases and 6 bases respectively, with 20 bases between them. This CDR3 reads CASSPPPGGHFEQYF. The part of the CDR3 DNA that was read is TGTGCCAGCAGCCCACCCCCAGGAGGTCACTTCGAG.

A note on this clone: Read coverage stops 3 residues before the CDR3 terminus; the germline J gene supplies the remainder. This chain links TRBV4-2 with TRBJ1-2, with D perhaps TRBD1 (5 bases). The V and J ends lost 0 bases and 3 bases respectively, with 14 bases between them. The CDR3 sequence is 16 residues long. Per germline, CDR1 LGHNA and CDR2 YNFKEQ. CDR3 region: CASSQDKASGDYGYTF. Incomplete CDR3 DNA: TGTGCCAGCAGCCAAGACAAGGCCTCGGGGGACTATGGC.

In the case of this clone: The observed sequence ends 3 residues before the CDR3 terminus, with the missing tail filled in from the germline J gene. This chain joins TRBV7-9 and TRBJ1-4; D gene unclear. The germline CDR1 and CDR2 sequences are SEHNR and FQNEAQ (reference sequence). The CDR3 is 14 residues long. The sequenced part of the CDR3 DNA is TGTGCCAGCAGCTTCTGGACGGGGAGTTCACCA. Translated: CASSFWTGSSP. The whole CDR3 reads CASSFWTGSSPLFF.

Comment on this clone: The CDR3 end lies 3 residues beyond the end of the read and is filled in from the germline J gene. The chain uses TRBV2 and TRBJ2-7; 7 positions agree with TRBD2. The CDR3 runs to 15 residues. Losses at the gene ends were 7 bases for V and 3 bases for J; bases not matched to a gene: 12. Germline V gene sequence: CDR1 SNHLY, CDR2 FYNNEI. CDR3 DNA, as far as it was read: TGTGCCAGCACCCCAGAGGGACTACCCTACTACGAG. Its protein product is CASTPEGLPYYE. The entire CDR3 is CASTPEGLPYYEQYF. The complete variable domain, with remaining parts taken from reference TRBV2 and TRBJ2-7, reads EPEVTQTPSHQVTQMGQEVILRCVPISNHLYFYWYRQILGQKVEFLVSFYNNEISEKSEIFDDQFSVERPDGSNFTLKIRSTKLEDSAMYFCASTPEGLPYYEQYFGPGTRLTVT.

A note on this clone: Coverage ceases 3 residues before the CDR3 finishes, and the germline J gene fills in the end. The genes are TRBV19 and TRBJ2-2, with a possible D match to TRBD2 (5 bases). Germline values: CDR1 LNHDA, CDR2 SQIVND (reference sequence). This CDR3 region has 15 residues. Trimming shortened V by 5 bases and J by 6 bases, and 16 bases separated the two germline ends. The CDR3 is CASSPPILASGELFF. The DNA read from the CDR3 is TGTGCCAGTAGTCCCCCTATTCTAGCCTCCGGGGAG.

In the case of this clone: The read terminates 3 residues before the CDR3 end, so the remaining end is supplied by the germline J gene. The chain combines TRBV29-1 with TRBJ2-2; tentative D call: TRBD2 (6 bases). Trimming shortened V by 3 bases and J by 6 bases, and 14 bases separated the two germline ends. The germline gives CDR1 SQVTM, CDR2 ANQGSEA. The CDR3 sequence is 14 residues long. The sequenced part of the CDR3 DNA is TGCAGCGTTGAGGGGGGAAATACCGCCGGGGAG. Amino acid sequence: CSVEGGNTAGE. The CDR3 in full is CSVEGGNTAGELFF.

The CDR3 spells CASGGGTGGTDTQYF. The sequenced part of the CDR3 DNA is TGTGCCAGCGGAGGAGGGACAGGGGGCACAGATACG. The rearrangement uses TRBV2 and TRBJ2-3, with 10 bases lining up with TRBD1. The read stops 3 residues short of the end of the CDR3; the missing end is completed from the germline J gene. Germline loops: CDR1 SNHLY, CDR2 FYNNEI. There are 15 residues in the CDR3. V was pared by 8 bases and J by 1 base, with 6 bases of the junction left unmatched.

As to this clone: The read ends 3 residues early relative to the CDR3; the germline J gene fills the gap. The chain recombines TRBV9 with TRBJ1-2; the D is unclear. Germline V gene data show CDR1 as SGDLS and CDR2 as YYNGEE. This CDR3 region has 14 residues. The CDR3 bases that were read are TGTGCCAGCAGCGCCGCTAGCGGGGTGGGTGAC. It is translated as CASSAASGVGD. The whole CDR3 sequence is CASSAASGVGDYTF.

A remark on this clone: The read comes to an end 3 residues before the CDR3 does, leaving the germline J gene to fill in the end. The chain joins TRBV19 to TRBJ1-6, with a possible D match to TRBD1 (5 bases). CDR1 and CDR2 (germline): LNHDA, SQIVND (reference sequence). Trimming stripped 6 bases from V and 0 bases from J, with 18 bases between. The CDR3 consists of 18 residues. CDR3 loop: CASRTRGNLGSYNSPLHF. Partial CDR3 DNA: TGTGCCAGTAGAACCCGGGGGAACCTCGGCTCCTATAATTCACCC.

CDR3 DNA (partial): TGTGCCAGCTCCCGGTCGACTAATGAAAAG. This gives the protein CASSRSTNEK. The complete CDR3 reads CASSRSTNEKLFF. The chain carries TRBV18 and TRBJ2-2; TRBD2 is a possible D gene (5 bases). The sequence runs out 3 residues before the end of the CDR3; the remainder is reconstructed from the germline J gene. This CDR3 spans 13 amino acids. CDR1 is KGHSH and CDR2 is LQKENI in the germline V gene. Drawing the rest from reference TRBV18 and TRBJ2-2, the complete variable domain is NAGVMQNPRHLVRRRGQEARLRCSPMKGHSHVYWYRQLPEEGLKFMVYLQKENIIDESGMPKERFSAEFPKEGPSILRIQQVVRGDSAAYFCASSRSTNEKLFFGEGSRLTVL.

Concerning this clone itself: The missing CDR3 end, 3 residues past where the read stops, is filled in from the germline J gene. The rearrangement links TRBV7-3 to TRBJ2-1; possibly TRBD2 for D (7 bases). The germline V gene encodes CDR1 SGHTA and CDR2 FQGTGA. This CDR3 has 15 amino acids. The V end was cut by 5 bases, the J end by 6 bases, with 17 bases between. The CDR3 sequence: CASSPGGPRGNEQFF. The CDR3 bases that were read are TGTGCCAGCAGCCCCGGGGGGCCCCGGGGCAATGAG.

About this clone: The read finishes 3 residues shy of the CDR3 end, and the germline J gene is used to complete it. The chain recombines TRBV7-3 with TRBJ2-1, with 12 bases identical to TRBD2. The CDR3 spans 16 residues. Germline assignment: CDR1 SGHTA and CDR2 FQGTGA. With V trimmed by 0 bases and J by 9 bases, 6 bases remained unmatched. CDR3 bases read: TGTGCCAGCAGCTTAACGAGGGCTAGCGGGGGGGGTGAG. Its protein is CASSLTRASGGGE. The full CDR3 is CASSLTRASGGGEQFF.

Of note for this clone: The CDR3 goes on 3 residues after the read ends, and that part is filled in from the germline J gene. The chain couples TRBV10-3 to TRBJ1-2; D possibly corresponds to TRBD1 (5 bases). The CDR3 totals 14 residues. Germline V gene data show CDR1 as ENHRY and CDR2 as SYGVKD. The V end lost 9 bases, the J end lost 3 bases, and 17 bases lay between the germline ends. CDR3 residues: CAIWEGRGDYGYTF. CDR3 DNA (partial): TGTGCCATTTGGGAGGGGAGAGGGGACTATGGC.

As for this clone: The read comes to an end 3 residues before the CDR3 does, leaving the germline J gene to fill in the end. The chain carries TRBV5-1 and TRBJ2-5; 8 nucleotides line up with TRBD2. Germline assignment: CDR1 SGHRS and CDR2 YFSETQ. The CDR3 consists of 15 residues. J was trimmed by 0 bases and V by 5 bases; bases with no gene match: 6. The CDR3 spells CASSRRGDHQETQYF. The covered CDR3 bases are TGCGCCAGCAGTAGGCGGGGGGACCACCAAGAGACC.